Listed here is a single T cell receptor beta chain. This specimen belongs to a study of OX40 agonist ivuxolimab in advanced cancers. Across the whole study: It was ivuxolimab, an agonistic anti-OX40 (CD134) antibody, that patients were treated with.

Assay used: immunoSEQ multiplex PCR; TCRdb lists only in-frame clones, some missing. The sample includes tens of thousands of clones, over 70% of them seen just once. Source: CD4+ or CD8+ T cells sorted from blood, taken in a trial of the OX40 agonist ivuxolimab. The sequence came from an adult with an advanced solid tumor such as melanoma, head and neck, liver or kidney cancer.

In DNA form, the CDR3 reads TGTGCCAGCAGTGAAGAAGGGGTCCCTTCTTGGTTCGGCTACACCTTC. It specifies CASSEEGVPSWFGYTF. This chain connects TRBV6-1 to TRBJ1-2, with D possibly matching TRBD1 (5 bases). CDR3 length: 16 residues. With 1 base removed from V and 8 bases from J, the gap between germline ends came to 20 bases. The germline V gene encodes CDR1 MNHNS and CDR2 SASEGT.